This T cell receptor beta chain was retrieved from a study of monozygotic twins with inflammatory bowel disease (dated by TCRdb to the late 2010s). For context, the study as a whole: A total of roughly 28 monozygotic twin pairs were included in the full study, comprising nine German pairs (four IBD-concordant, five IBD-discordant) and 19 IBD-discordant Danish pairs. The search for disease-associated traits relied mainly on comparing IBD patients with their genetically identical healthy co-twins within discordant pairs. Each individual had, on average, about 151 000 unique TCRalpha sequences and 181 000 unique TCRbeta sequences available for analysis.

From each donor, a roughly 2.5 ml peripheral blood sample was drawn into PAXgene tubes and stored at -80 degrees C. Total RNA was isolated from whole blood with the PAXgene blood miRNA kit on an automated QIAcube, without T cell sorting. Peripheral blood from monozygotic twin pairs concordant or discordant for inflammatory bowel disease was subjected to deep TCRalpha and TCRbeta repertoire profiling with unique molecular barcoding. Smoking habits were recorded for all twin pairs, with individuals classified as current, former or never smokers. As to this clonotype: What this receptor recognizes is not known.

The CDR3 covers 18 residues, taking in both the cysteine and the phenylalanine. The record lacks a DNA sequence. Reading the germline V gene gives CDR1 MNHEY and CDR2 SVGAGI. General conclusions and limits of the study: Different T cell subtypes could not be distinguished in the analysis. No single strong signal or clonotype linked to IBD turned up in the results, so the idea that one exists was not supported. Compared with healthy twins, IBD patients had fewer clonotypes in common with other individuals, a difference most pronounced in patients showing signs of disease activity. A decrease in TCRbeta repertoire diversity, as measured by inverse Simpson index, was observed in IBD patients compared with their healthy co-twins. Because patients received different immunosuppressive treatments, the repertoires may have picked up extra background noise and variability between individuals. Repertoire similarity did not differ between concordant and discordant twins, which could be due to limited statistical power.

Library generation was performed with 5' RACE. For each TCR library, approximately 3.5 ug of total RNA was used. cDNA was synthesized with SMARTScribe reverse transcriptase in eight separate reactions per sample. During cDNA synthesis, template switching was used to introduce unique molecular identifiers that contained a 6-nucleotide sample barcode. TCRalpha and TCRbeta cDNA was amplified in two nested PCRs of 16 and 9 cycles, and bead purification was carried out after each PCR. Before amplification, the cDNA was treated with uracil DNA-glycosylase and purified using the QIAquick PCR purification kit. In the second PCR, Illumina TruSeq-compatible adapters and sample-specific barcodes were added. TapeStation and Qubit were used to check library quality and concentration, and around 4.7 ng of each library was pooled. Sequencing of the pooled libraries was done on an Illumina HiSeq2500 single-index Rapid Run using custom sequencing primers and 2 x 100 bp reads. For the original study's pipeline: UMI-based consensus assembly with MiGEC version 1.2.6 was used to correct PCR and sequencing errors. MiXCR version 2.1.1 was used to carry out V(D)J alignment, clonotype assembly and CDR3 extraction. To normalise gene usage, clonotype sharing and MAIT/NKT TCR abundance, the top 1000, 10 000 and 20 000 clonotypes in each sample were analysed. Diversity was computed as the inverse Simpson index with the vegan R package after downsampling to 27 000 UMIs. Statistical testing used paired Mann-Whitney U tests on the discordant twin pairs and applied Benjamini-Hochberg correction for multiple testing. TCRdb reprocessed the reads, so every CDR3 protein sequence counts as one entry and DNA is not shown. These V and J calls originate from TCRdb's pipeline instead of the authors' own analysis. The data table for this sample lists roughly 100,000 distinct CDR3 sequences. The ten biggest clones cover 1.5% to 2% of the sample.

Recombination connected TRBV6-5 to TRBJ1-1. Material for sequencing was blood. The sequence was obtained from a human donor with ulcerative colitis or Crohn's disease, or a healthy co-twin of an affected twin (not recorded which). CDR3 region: CASSYQSRTSALNTEAFF.